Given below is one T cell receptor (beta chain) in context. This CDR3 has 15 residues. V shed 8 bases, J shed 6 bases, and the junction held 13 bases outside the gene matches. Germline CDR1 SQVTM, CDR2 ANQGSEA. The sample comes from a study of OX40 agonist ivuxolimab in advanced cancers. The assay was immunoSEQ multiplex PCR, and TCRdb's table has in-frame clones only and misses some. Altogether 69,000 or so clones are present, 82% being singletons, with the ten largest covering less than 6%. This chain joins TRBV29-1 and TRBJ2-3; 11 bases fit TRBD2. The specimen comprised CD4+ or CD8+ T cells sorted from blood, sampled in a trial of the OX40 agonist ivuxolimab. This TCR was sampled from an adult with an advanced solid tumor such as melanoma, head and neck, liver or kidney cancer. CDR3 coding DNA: TGCAGCTTAACCTATAGCGGGGGGGGGCCTGATACGCAGTATTTT. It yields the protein CSLTYSGGGPDTQYF.